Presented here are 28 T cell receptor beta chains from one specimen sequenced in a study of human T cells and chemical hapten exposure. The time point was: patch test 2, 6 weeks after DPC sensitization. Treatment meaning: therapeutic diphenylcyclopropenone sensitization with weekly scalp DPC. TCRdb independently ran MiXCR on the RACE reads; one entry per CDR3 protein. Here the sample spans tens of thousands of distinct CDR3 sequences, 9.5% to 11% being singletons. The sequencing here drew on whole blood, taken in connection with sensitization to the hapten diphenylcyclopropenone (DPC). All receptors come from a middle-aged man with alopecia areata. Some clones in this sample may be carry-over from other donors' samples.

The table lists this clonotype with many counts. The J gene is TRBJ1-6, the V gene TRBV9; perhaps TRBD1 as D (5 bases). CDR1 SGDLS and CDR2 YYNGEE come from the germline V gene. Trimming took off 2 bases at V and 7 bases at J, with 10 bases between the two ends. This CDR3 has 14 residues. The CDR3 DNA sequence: TGTGCCAGCAGCGTGTCAGGGTTGAATTCACCCCTCCACTTT. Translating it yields CASSVSGLNSPLHF.

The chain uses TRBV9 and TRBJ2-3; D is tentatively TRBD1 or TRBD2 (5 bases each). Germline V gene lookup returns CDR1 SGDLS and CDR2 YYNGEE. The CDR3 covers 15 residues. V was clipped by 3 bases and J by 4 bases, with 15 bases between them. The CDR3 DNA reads TGTGCCAGCAGCGGGGGACCCTCTAGAGCAGATACGCAGTATTTT. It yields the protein CASSGGPSRADTQYF.

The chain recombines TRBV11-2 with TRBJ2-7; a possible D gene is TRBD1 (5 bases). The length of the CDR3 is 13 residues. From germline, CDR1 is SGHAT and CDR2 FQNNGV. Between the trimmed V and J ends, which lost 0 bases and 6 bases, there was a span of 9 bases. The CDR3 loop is CASSLDQGSEQYV. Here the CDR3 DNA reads TGTGCCAGCAGCTTAGATCAGGGCTCCGAGCAGTACGTC.

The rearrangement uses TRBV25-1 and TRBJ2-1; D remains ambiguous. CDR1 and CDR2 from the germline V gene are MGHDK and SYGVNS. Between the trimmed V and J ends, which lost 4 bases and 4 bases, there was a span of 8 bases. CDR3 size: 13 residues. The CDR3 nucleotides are TGTGCCAGCAGTGGAACCAGTTACAATGAGCAGTTCTTC. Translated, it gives CASSGTSYNEQFF.

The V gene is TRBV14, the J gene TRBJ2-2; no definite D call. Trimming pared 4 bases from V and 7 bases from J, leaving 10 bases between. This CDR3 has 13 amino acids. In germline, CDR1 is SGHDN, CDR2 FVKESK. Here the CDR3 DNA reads TGTGCCAGCAGCCGTAGAAGCGACGGGGAGCTGTTTTTT. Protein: CASSRRSDGELFF.

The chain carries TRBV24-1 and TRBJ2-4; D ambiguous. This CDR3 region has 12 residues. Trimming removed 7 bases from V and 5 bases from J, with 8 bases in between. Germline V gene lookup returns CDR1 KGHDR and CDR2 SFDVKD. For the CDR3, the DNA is TGTGCCACCAGAGGCAGCGAAAACATTCAGTACTTC. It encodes CATRGSENIQYF.

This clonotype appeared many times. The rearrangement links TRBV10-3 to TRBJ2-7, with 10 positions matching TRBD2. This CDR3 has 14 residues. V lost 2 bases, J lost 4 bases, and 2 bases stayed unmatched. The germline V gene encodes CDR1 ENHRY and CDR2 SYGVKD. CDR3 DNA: TGTGCCATCAGTGAGAGCGGGAGGGTATACGAGCAGTACGTC. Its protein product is CAISESGRVYEQYV.

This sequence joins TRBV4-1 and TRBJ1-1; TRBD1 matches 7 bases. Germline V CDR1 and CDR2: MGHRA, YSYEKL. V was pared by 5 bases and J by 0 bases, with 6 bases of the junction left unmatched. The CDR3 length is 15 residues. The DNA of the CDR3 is TGCGCCAGCAGCGCGCAGACAGGGATGAACACTGAAGCTTTCTTT. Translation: CASSAQTGMNTEAFF.

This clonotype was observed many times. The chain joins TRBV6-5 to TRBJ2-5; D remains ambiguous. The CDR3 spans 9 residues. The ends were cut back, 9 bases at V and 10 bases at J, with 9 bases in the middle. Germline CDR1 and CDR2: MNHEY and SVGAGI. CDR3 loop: CASTIGQYF. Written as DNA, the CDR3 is TGTGCCAGTACCATCGGCCAGTACTTC.

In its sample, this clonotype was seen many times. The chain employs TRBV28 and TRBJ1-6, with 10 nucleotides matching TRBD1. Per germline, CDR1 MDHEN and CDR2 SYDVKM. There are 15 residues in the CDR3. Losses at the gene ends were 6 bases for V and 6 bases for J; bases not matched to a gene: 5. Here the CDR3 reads CASSSTGGSNSPLHF. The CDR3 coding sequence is TGTGCCAGCAGCTCGACAGGGGGCAGTAATTCACCCCTCCACTTT.

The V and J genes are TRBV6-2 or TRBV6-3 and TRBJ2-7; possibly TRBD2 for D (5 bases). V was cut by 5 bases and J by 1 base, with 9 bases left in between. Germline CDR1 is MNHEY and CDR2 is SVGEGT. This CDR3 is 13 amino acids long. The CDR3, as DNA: TGTGCCAGCAGTGCCCGGGAATCCTACGAGCAGTACGTC. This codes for CASSARESYEQYV.

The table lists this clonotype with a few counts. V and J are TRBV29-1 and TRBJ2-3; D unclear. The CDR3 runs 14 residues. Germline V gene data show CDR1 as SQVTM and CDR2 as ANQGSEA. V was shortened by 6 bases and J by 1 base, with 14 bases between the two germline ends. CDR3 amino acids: CSVPSTPGTDTQYF. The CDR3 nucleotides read TGCAGCGTCCCTAGTACGCCCGGCACAGATACGCAGTATTTT.

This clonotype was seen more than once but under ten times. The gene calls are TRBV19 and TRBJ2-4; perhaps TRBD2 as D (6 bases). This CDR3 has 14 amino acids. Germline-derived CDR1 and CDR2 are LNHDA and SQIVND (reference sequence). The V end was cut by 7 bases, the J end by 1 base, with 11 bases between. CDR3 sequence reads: CASMASAAKNIQYF. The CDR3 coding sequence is TGTGCCAGTATGGCTAGCGCGGCCAAAAACATTCAGTACTTC.

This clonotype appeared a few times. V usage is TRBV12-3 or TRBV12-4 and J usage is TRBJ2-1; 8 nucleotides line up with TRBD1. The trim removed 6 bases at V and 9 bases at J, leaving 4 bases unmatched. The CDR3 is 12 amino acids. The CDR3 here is CASRWTGPEQFF. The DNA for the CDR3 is TGTGCCAGCAGGTGGACAGGGCCTGAGCAGTTCTTC.

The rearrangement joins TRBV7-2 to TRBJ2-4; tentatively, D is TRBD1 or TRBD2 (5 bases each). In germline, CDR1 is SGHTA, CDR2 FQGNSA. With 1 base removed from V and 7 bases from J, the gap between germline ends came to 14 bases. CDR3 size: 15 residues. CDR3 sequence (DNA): TGTGCCAGCAGCTTAGTACCGGGGCCCACCAACATTCAGTACTTC. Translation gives CASSLVPGPTNIQYF.

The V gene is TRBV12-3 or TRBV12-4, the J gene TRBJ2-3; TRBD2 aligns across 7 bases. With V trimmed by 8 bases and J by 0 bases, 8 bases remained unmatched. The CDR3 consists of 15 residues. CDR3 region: CASRESGVSTDTQYF. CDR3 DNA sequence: TGTGCCAGCCGTGAAAGCGGGGTCAGCACAGATACGCAGTATTTT.

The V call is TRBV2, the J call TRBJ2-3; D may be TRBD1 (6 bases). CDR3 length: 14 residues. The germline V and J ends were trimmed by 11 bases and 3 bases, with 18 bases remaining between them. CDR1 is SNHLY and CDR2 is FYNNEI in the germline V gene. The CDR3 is CASIRDIYTDTQYF. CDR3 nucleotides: TGTGCCTCCATACGGGACATATATACAGATACGCAGTATTTT.

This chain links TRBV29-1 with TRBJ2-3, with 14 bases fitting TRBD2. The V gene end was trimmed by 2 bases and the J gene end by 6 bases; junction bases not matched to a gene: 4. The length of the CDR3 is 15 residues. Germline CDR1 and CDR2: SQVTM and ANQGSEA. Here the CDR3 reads CSVERTSGRMDTQYF. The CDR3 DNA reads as TGCAGCGTTGAAAGGACTAGCGGGAGGATGGATACGCAGTATTTT.

In DNA form, the CDR3 reads TGTGCCAGCAGCTTTGTGACAGGGCCAGGCACTGAAGCTTTCTTT. Its protein product is CASSFVTGPGTEAFF. This chain uses TRBV7-8 with TRBJ1-1; TRBD1 matches at 7 bases. Per the germline V gene, CDR1 is SGHVS and CDR2 is FQNEAQ. Trimming cost V 3 bases and J 4 bases; bases outside gene matches: 8. This CDR3 contains 15 residues.

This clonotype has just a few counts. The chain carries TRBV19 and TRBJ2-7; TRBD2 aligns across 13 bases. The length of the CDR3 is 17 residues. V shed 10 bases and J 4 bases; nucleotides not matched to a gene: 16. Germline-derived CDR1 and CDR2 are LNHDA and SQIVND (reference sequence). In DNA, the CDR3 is TGTGCCACCCCACCGTTGGCGGGACTAGCGGGAACGTACGAGCAGTACGTC. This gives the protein CATPPLAGLAGTYEQYV.

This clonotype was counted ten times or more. The CDR3 DNA reads as TGTGCCAGCAGCTCCGGGGTCGGCGAGCAGTACGTC. This encodes CASSSGVGEQYV. The chain links TRBV28 to TRBJ2-7; perhaps TRBD2 as D (5 bases). The CDR3 runs to 12 residues. Per the germline V gene, CDR1 is MDHEN and CDR2 is SYDVKM. Trimming took off 6 bases at V and 6 bases at J, with 12 bases between the two ends.

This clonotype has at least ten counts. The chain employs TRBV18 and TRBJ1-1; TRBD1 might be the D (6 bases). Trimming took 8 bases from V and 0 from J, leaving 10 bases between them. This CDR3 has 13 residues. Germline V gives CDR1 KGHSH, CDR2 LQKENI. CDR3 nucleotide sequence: TGTGCCAGCCGACAGGCGATGAACACTGAAGCTTTCTTT. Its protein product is CASRQAMNTEAFF.

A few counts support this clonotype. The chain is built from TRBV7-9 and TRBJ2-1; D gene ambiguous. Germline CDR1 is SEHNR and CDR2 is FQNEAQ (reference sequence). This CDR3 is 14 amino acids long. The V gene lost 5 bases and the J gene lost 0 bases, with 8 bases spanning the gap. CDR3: CASSTLSSYNEQFF. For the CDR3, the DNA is TGTGCCAGCAGCACCTTAAGCTCCTACAATGAGCAGTTCTTC.

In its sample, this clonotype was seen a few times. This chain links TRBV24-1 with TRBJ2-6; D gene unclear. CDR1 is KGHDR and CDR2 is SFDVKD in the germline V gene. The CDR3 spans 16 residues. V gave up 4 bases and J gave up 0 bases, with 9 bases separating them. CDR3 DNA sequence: TGTGCCACCAGTGACTCCAGCGTCTCTGGGGCCAACGTCCTGACTTTC. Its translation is CATSDSSVSGANVLTF.

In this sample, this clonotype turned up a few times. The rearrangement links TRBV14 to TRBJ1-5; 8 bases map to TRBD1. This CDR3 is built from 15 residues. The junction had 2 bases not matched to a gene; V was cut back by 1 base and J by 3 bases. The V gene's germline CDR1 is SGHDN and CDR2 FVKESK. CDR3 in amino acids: CASSQGRGPNQPQHF. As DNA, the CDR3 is TGTGCCAGCAGCCAAGGCAGGGGGCCCAATCAGCCCCAGCATTTT.

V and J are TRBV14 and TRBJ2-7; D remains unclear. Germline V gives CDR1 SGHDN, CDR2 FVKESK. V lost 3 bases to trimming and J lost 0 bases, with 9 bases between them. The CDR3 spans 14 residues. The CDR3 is CASSQGCFSYEQYV. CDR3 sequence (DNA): TGTGCCAGCAGCCAGGGCTGTTTCTCCTACGAGCAGTACGTC.

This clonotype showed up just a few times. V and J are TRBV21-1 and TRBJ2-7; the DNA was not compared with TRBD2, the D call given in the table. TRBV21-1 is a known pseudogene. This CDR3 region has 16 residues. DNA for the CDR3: TGTGCCAGCAGCAAAAAACTATCGGGCAGGGAATACGAGCAGTACGTC. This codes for CASSKKLSGREYEQYV.

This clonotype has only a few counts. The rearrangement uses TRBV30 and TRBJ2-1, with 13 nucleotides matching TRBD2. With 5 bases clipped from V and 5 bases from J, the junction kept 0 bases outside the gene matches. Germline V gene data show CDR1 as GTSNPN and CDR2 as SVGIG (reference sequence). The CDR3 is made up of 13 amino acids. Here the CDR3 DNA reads TGTGCCTGGGGGACTAGCGGGAACAATGAGCAGTTCTTC. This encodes CAWGTSGNNEQFF.